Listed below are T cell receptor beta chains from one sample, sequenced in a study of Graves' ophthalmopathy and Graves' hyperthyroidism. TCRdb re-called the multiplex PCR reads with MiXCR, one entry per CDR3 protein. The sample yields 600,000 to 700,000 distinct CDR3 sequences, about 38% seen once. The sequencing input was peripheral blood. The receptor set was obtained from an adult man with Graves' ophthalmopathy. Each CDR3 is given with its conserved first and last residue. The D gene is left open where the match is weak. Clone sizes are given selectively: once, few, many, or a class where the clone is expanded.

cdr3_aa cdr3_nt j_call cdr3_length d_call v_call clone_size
CSVYWRGETQHF TGCAGCGTTTATTGGCGGGGCGAGACCCAGCATTTT TRBJ1-5 12 - TRBV29-1 -
CASSLTSGVVGTQYF TGTGCCAGCAGCTTGACTAGCGGAGTGGTAGGAACCCAGTACTTC TRBJ2-5 15 TRBD2 TRBV5-4 many
CASSSTGAGDTEAFF TGTGCCAGCAGTTCGACAGGGGCTGGGGACACTGAAGCTTTCTTT TRBJ1-1 15 - TRBV26 -
CASSLGSNPTYEQYF TGTGCCAGCAGCTTAGGATCGAACCCGACCTACGAGCAGTACTTC TRBJ2-7 15 - TRBV7-9 many
CSVTTGKVQPQHF TGCAGCGTTACAACAGGGAAGGTTCAGCCCCAGCATTTT TRBJ1-5 13 - TRBV29-1 -
CASSPSPVGSAEAFF TGTGCCAGCAGCCCCTCTCCGGTGGGTAGCGCTGAAGCTTTCTTT TRBJ1-1 15 - TRBV12-3/TRBV12-4 many
CAIGAYSSASSYEQYF TGTGCCATCGGCGCCTACTCTAGCGCGAGCTCCTACGAGCAGTACTTC TRBJ2-7 16 - TRBV10-3 many
CASITGQFEAFF TGTGCCAGCATCACAGGACAGTTTGAAGCTTTCTTT TRBJ1-1 12 - TRBV7-9 once
CASSQEATGDSYTF TGCGCCAGCAGCCAAGAAGCAACAGGCGACAGCTACACCTTC TRBJ1-2 14 - TRBV4-1 many
CASSLVFVRSTDTQYF TGTGCCAGCAGCTTGGTTTTTGTCAGGAGCACAGATACGCAGTATTTT TRBJ2-3 16 - TRBV13 -
CAISGRGRGHEQYF TGTGCCATTTCAGGGAGGGGCAGGGGGCACGAGCAGTACTTC TRBJ2-7 14 - TRBV7-9 many
CAISGRRVDAFF TGTGCCATCAGTGGGAGGCGGGTGGATGCGTTCTTC TRBJ2-5 12 - TRBV10-3 few
CATSGGLAGGYEQYF TGTGCCACCAGCGGGGGACTAGCGGGAGGATACGAGCAGTACTTC TRBJ2-7 15 TRBD2 TRBV15 -
CASSERRQGSGYTF TGTGCCAGCAGTGAACGCCGACAGGGGTCTGGCTACACCTTC TRBJ1-2 14 TRBD1 TRBV2 many
CASSLASGASSYEQYF TGTGCCAGCAGCTTAGCTTCGGGGGCCAGCTCCTACGAGCAGTACTTC TRBJ2-7 16 - TRBV7-2 many
CASSLPTSGGNYEQYF TGTGCCAGCAGCTTACCAACTAGCGGGGGAAACTACGAGCAGTACTTC TRBJ2-7 16 TRBD2 TRBV7-9 -
CASSQDNYRGGEAFF TGCGCCAGCAGCCAAGATAATTACAGGGGGGGTGAAGCTTTCTTT TRBJ1-1 15 TRBD1 TRBV4-1 -
CASSWGSTDTQYF TGTGCCAGCAGTTGGGGTTCCACAGATACGCAGTATTTT TRBJ2-3 13 - TRBV12-3/TRBV12-4 -
CAISYSSSGGETQYF TGTGCCATCAGTTACTCGTCGTCAGGGGGAGAGACCCAGTACTTC TRBJ2-5 15 TRBD1 TRBV10-3 -
CATSSLVGQGRHEQYF TGTGCCACCAGCAGCTTAGTGGGACAGGGCCGCCACGAGCAGTACTTC TRBJ2-7 16 TRBD1 TRBV24-1 -
CASSYEGSSYEQYF TGTGCCAGCAGTTACGAGGGCAGCTCCTACGAGCAGTACTTC TRBJ2-7 14 - TRBV10-3 many
CASSQALSRELSSYEQYF TGCGCCAGCAGCCAAGCCCTGAGCCGTGAGCTTAGCTCCTACGAGCAGTACTTC TRBJ2-7 18 - TRBV7-3 -
CASRTGARAFF TGTGCCAGCAGGACAGGGGCCCGTGCTTTCTTT TRBJ1-1 11 TRBD1 TRBV12-3/TRBV12-4 many
CASSQVEVGGPEAFF TGCGCCAGCAGCCAAGTGGAGGTGGGGGGGCCTGAAGCTTTCTTT TRBJ1-1 15 - TRBV4-1 -
CATSDPGTFGGNTIYF TGTGCCACCAGTGATCCCGGGACTTTTGGGGGAAACACCATATATTTT TRBJ1-3 16 - TRBV24-1 few
CSASRSKGILGYEQYF TGCAGTGCCAGTAGGAGTAAGGGGATTTTAGGCTACGAGCAGTACTTC TRBJ2-7 16 - TRBV20-1 -
CASSPVTGTQYF TGTGCCAGCAGCCCCGTGACAGGGACCCAGTACTTC TRBJ2-5 12 - TRBV7-8 -
CASRTPGAGANVLTF TGTGCCAGCAGAACACCAGGGGCTGGGGCCAACGTCCTGACTTTC TRBJ2-6 15 - TRBV2 -
CASSQSRDSLNEQYF TGTGCCAGCAGCCAAAGCCGGGACAGCCTAAACGAGCAGTACTTC TRBJ2-7 15 TRBD1 TRBV4-2 few
CASSSRTGGTGELFF TGTGCCAGCAGTTCCAGGACAGGGGGCACCGGGGAGCTGTTTTTT TRBJ2-2 15 TRBD1 TRBV2 many
CASSLTRDRQQETQYF TGTGCCAGCAGCCTGACTCGGGACCGACAGCAAGAGACCCAGTACTTC TRBJ2-5 16 - TRBV7-9 many
CSAPRDRQAFF TGCAGTGCACCCCGGGACAGGCAAGCTTTCTTT TRBJ1-1 11 TRBD1 TRBV20-1 many
CSSGGAGDSGTQYF TGCAGCTCCGGTGGGGCAGGGGATAGTGGGACCCAGTACTTC TRBJ2-5 14 - TRBV29-1 -
CASSQVVRTETQYF TGTGCCAGCAGCCAAGTCGTCAGGACAGAGACCCAGTACTTC TRBJ2-5 14 - TRBV4-2 many
CASRAGADGNTIYF TGTGCCAGCCGAGCGGGAGCGGATGGAAACACCATATATTTT TRBJ1-3 14 - TRBV2 many
CASSSTGRLGYTF TGTGCCAGCAGCTCCACGGGCCGCCTGGGCTACACCTTC TRBJ1-2 13 - TRBV5-8 many
CASSIMAGGITEAFF TGTGCCAGTAGTATCATGGCAGGGGGCATAACTGAAGCTTTCTTT TRBJ1-1 15 TRBD1 TRBV19 many
CSARPADHGYTF TGCAGTGCTAGGCCGGCGGACCATGGCTACACCTTC TRBJ1-2 12 - TRBV20-1 once
CASSSSSTGPNTEAFF TGTGCCAGCAGCTCCTCATCGACAGGGCCGAACACTGAAGCTTTCTTT TRBJ1-1 16 TRBD1 TRBV13 many
CASSQAVGQPQHF TGTGCCAGCAGCCAGGCCGTCGGTCAGCCCCAGCATTTT TRBJ1-5 13 - TRBV3-2 many
CASSLPEADTQYF TGTGCCAGCAGCCTCCCCGAGGCAGATACGCAGTATTTT TRBJ2-3 13 - TRBV7-9 -
CASSQEISRGSSYEQYF TGCGCCAGCAGCCAAGAGATCTCGCGGGGGTCCTCCTACGAGCAGTACTTC TRBJ2-7 17 TRBD2 TRBV4-3 -
CASSFAGFWNTEAFF TGTGCCAGCAGCTTTGCAGGGTTTTGGAACACTGAAGCTTTCTTT TRBJ1-1 15 - TRBV12-3/TRBV12-4 -
CASRRGSGSNTEAFF TGTGCCAGTCGAAGGGGCAGCGGATCGAACACTGAAGCTTTCTTT TRBJ1-1 15 - TRBV2 once
CASSQLGGVSSTDTQYF TGTGCCAGCAGCCAGCTGGGCGGCGTCTCTAGCACAGATACGCAGTATTTT TRBJ2-3 17 - TRBV9 -
CASSATTGGYTF TGTGCTAGCAGCGCCACGACAGGGGGCTACACCTTC TRBJ1-2 12 TRBD1 TRBV7-9 -
CASRLGWEGTYEQYF TGTGCCAGCAGGCTGGGATGGGAGGGGACCTACGAGCAGTACTTC TRBJ2-7 15 TRBD2 TRBV25-1 -
CASSQGGLAASYEQYF TGTGCCAGCAGCCAAGGGGGACTAGCGGCCTCCTACGAGCAGTACTTC TRBJ2-7 16 TRBD2 TRBV4-2 -
CASSESPRGRLGGQSGANVLTF TGTGCCAGCAGTGAATCCCCGAGGGGGCGCCTTGGTGGACAGTCCGGGGCCAACGTCCTGACTTTC TRBJ2-6 22 TRBD1 TRBV25-1 -
CATSEKGQRNTEAFF TGTGCCACCAGTGAGAAGGGACAAAGGAACACTGAAGCTTTCTTT TRBJ1-1 15 - TRBV24-1 -
CASSLGRSETQYF TGCGCCAGCAGCCTGGGACGTTCAGAGACCCAGTACTTC TRBJ2-5 13 - TRBV4-3 many
CASSVTSVVGGELFF TGTGCCAGCAGCGTGACTAGCGTAGTTGGCGGGGAGCTGTTTTTT TRBJ2-2 15 TRBD2 TRBV11-2 many
CASSLGRGGAEEQYF TGTGCCAGCAGTTTAGGAAGAGGGGGCGCAGAAGAGCAGTACTTC TRBJ2-7 15 TRBD1 TRBV12-3/TRBV12-4 few
CASSQGGVEAFF TGTGCCAGCAGCCAGGGGGGGGTTGAAGCTTTCTTT TRBJ1-1 12 - TRBV14 many